Sequencing of this TCR beta chain was carried out in a study of shared clonotypes between healthy human individuals. Turning to the study itself: Three plates each covered CD4 naive and memory; CD8 naive two, CD8 memory one. Study observations and caveats: Relative to memory subsets, naive subsets generally showed larger estimated richness. It was anticipated that sequencing depth would influence how many clonotypes donors shared.

Measured with immunoSEQ multiplex PCR; TCRdb has only the in-frame clones, and not every one. Among roughly 1 million clones listed, approximately 68% were seen once. A note on this clone: The antigen remains undetermined.

Sample: memory CD4+ T cells sorted from blood. Subset: CD45RA-negative fraction. This TCR derives from a man between 18 and 29 years old in good health.

As DNA, the CDR3 is TGCGCCAGCAGCCAAGATTATTACGGAGAAAGGGGCAACAATCAGCCCCAGCATTTT. Translating it yields CASSQDYYGERGNNQPQHF. The V call is TRBV4-1, the J call TRBJ1-5; D possibly corresponds to TRBD1 (5 bases). Trimming took 0 bases from V and 3 from J, leaving 21 bases between them. The CDR3 loop spans 19 amino acids. Germline V gives CDR1 MGHRA, CDR2 YSYEKL.